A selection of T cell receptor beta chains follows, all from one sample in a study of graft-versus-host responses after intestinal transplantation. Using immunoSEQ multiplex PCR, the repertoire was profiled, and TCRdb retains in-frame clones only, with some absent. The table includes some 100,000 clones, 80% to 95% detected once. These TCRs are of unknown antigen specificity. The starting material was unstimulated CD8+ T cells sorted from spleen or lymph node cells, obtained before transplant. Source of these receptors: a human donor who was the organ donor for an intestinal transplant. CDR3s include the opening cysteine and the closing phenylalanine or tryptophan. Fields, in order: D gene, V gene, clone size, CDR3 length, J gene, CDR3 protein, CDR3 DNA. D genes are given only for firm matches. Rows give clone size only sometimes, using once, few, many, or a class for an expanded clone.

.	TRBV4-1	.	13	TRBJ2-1	CASSQDWRQGQFF	TGCGCCAGCAGCCAAGATTGGCGGCAGGGGCAGTTCTTC
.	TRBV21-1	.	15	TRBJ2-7	CASSKGGPTTYEQYF	TGTGCCAGCAGCAAGGGGGGACCCACGACCTACGAGCAGTACTTC
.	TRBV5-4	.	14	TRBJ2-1	CASRPREAFWEQFF	TGTGCCAGCCGCCCGAGGGAGGCCTTTTGGGAGCAGTTCTTC
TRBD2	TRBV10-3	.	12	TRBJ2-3	CAGRGGTDTQYF	TGTGCCGGTCGGGGGGGCACAGATACGCAGTATTTT
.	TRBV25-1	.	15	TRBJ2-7	CASSGAPEPPYEQYF	TGTGCCAGCAGTGGGGCGCCGGAACCTCCCTACGAGCAGTACTTC
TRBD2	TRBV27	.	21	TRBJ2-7	CASSYYSGYLAGHQGPYEQYF	TGTGCCAGCAGCTATTATTCGGGGTATCTAGCGGGACACCAAGGACCCTACGAGCAGTACTTC
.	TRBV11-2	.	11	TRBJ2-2	CASSLYGELFF	TGTGCCAGCAGCCTATACGGGGAGCTGTTTTTT
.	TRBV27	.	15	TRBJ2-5	CASSNRAWRRETQYF	TGTGCCAGCAGTAACCGGGCCTGGAGGCGAGAGACCCAGTACTTC
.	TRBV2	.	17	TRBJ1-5	CASSLLQGSYSNQPQHF	TGTGCCAGCAGTTTACTCCAGGGGTCCTATAGCAATCAGCCCCAGCATTTT
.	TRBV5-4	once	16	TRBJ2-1	CASSLGAEASYNEQFF	TGTGCCAGCAGCTTGGGAGCGGAGGCGTCCTACAATGAGCAGTTCTTC
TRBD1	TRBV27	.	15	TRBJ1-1	CASSFQGARNTEAFF	TGTGCCAGCAGTTTCCAGGGGGCACGGAACACTGAAGCTTTCTTT
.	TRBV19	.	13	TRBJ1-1	CASSSQGSTEAFF	TGTGCCAGTAGTTCCCAGGGGAGCACTGAAGCTTTCTTT
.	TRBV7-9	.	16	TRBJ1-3	CASSLAVHISGNTIYF	TGTGCCAGCAGCTTAGCGGTCCACATCTCTGGAAACACCATATATTTT
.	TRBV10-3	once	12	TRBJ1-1	CAISEIGLSAFF	TGTGCCATCAGTGAGATCGGGTTATCTGCTTTCTTT
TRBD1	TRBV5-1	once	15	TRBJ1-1	CASSPLGTANTEAFF	TGCGCCAGCAGCCCATTAGGGACAGCGAACACTGAAGCTTTCTTT
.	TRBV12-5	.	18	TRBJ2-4	CASGSEGTLKRAKNIQYF	TGTGCTAGTGGTTCGGAGGGGACCCTAAAGCGTGCCAAAAACATTCAGTACTTC